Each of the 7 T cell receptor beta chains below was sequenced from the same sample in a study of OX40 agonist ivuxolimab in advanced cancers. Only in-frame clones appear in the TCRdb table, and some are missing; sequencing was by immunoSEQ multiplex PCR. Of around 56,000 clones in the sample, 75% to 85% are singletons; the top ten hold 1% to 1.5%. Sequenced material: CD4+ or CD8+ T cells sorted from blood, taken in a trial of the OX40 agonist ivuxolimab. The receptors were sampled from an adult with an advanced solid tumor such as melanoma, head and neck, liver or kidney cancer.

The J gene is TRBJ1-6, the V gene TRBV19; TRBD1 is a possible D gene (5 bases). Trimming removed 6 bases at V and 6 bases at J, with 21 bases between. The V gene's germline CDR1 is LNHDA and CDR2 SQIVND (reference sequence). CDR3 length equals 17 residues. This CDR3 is CASSLPHTGRFNSPLHF. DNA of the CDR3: TGTGCCAGTAGCCTCCCCCACACGGGACGGTTTAATTCACCCCTCCACTTT. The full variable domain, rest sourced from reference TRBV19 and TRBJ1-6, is DGGITQSPKYLFRKEGQNVTLSCEQNLNHDAMYWYRQDPGQGLRLIYYSQIVNDFQKGDIAEGYSVSREKKESFPLTVTSAQKNPTAFYLCASSLPHTGRFNSPLHFGNGTRLTVT.

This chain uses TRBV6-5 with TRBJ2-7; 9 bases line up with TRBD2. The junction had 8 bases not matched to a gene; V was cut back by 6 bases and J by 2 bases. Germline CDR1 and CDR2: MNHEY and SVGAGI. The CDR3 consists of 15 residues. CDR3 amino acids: CASRRIAGATYEQYF. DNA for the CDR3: TGTGCCAGCAGACGTATAGCGGGAGCTACCTACGAGCAGTACTTC.

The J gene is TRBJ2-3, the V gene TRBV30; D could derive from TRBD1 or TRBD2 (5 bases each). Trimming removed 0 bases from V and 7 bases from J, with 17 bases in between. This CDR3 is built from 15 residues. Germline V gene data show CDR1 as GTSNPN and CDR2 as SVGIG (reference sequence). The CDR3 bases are TGTGCCTGGAGTGTAGGGCTTATTGAGGGGAATACGCAGTATTTT. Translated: CAWSVGLIEGNTQYF. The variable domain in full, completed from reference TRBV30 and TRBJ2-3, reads SQTIHQWPATLVQPVGSPLSLECTVEGTSNPNLYWYRQAAGRGLQLLFYSVGIGQISSEVPQNLSASRPQDRQFILSSKKLLLSDSGFYLCAWSVGLIEGNTQYFGPGTRLTVL.

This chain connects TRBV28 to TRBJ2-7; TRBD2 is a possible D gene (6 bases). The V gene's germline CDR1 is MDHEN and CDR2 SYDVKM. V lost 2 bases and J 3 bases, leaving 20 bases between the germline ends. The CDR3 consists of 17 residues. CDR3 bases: TGTGCCAGCAGTTTAAATATCCGGGACTCTCTTCGCTACGAGCAGTACTTC. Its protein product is CASSLNIRDSLRYEQYF.

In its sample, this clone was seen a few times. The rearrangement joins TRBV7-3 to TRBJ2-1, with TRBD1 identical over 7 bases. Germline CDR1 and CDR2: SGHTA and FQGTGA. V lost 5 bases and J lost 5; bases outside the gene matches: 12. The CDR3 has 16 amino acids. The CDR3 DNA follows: TGTGCCAGCAGCACCCTCGGTGGGACAGCCGACAATGAGCAGTTCTTC. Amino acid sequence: CASSTLGGTADNEQFF.

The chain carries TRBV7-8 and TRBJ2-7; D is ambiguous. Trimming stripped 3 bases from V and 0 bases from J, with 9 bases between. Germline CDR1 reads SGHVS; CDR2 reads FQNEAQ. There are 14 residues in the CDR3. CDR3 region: CASSFVLSSYEQYF. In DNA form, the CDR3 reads TGTGCCAGCAGCTTCGTTCTAAGCTCCTACGAGCAGTACTTC.

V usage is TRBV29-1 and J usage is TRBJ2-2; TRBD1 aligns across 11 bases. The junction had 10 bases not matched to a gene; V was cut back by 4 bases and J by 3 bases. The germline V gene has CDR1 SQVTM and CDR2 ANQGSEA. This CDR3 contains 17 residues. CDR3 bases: TGCAGCGTTGTAAGGACAGGGGGCTTTAGGGACACCGGGGAGCTGTTTTTT. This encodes CSVVRTGGFRDTGELFF.